The rows below give T cell receptor beta chains drawn from one sample of a study of cytomegalovirus exposure and HLA in healthy donors. The protocol was immunoSEQ multiplex PCR, while the TCRdb copy is restricted to in-frame clones and leaves out a portion. The sample lists over 150,000 clones, 77% occurring once. Sequenced: PBMCs. The receptors originated from a woman in her sixties in good health and CMV-seropositive. CDR3s include the opening cysteine and the closing phenylalanine or tryptophan. A D gene is named only where the DNA matches it firmly. The size of a clone is reported for some rows only, either as once, few or many, or as a class for expanded clones.

clone_size: -
v_call: TRBV2
j_call: TRBJ2-2
cdr3_length: 12
d_call: -
cdr3_nt: TGTGCCAGCAGGGCAGGGCCCGGGGAGCTGTTTTTT
cdr3_aa: CASRAGPGELFF

clone_size: few
v_call: TRBV7-8
j_call: TRBJ2-7
cdr3_length: 14
d_call: -
cdr3_nt: TGTGCCAGCAACCCCCCAGGGGCAGGCTACGAGCAGTACTTC
cdr3_aa: CASNPPGAGYEQYF

clone_size: -
v_call: TRBV1
j_call: TRBJ2-1
cdr3_length: 14
d_call: -
cdr3_nt: TGCACCAGCATTAGGGACAGGGGTCTCAATGAGCAGTTCTTC
cdr3_aa: CTSIRDRGLNEQFF

clone_size: -
v_call: TRBV7-2
j_call: TRBJ2-7
cdr3_length: 16
d_call: TRBD1
cdr3_nt: TGTGCCAGCAGCCCCGCCGCCGGGACAGGCACCTACGAGCAGTACTTC
cdr3_aa: CASSPAAGTGTYEQYF

clone_size: -
v_call: TRBV7-7
j_call: TRBJ2-1
cdr3_length: 14
d_call: -
cdr3_nt: TGTGCTAGCAGCTTGAGTAGCAATTACAATGAGCAGTTCTTC
cdr3_aa: CASSLSSNYNEQFF

clone_size: few
v_call: TRBV7-2
j_call: TRBJ2-5
cdr3_length: 16
d_call: TRBD2
cdr3_nt: TGTGCCAGCAGCTCTAGTAGCGGGGGGGGACGAGAGACCCAGTACTTC
cdr3_aa: CASSSSSGGGRETQYF

clone_size: few
v_call: TRBV18
j_call: TRBJ1-6
cdr3_length: 16
d_call: -
cdr3_nt: TGTGCCAGCTCACCTCCCCCAGGGGTTGTGGATTCACCCCTCCACTTT
cdr3_aa: CASSPPPGVVDSPLHF

clone_size: -
v_call: TRBV6-1
j_call: TRBJ2-1
cdr3_length: 15
d_call: TRBD1
cdr3_nt: TGTGCCAGCAGTGAACACCGGGACAGATACAATGAGCAGTTCTTC
cdr3_aa: CASSEHRDRYNEQFF

clone_size: -
v_call: TRBV27
j_call: TRBJ1-6
cdr3_length: 18
d_call: -
cdr3_nt: TGTGCCAGCAGAAACCTAGGCAGGGGAAGCTCCTATAATTCACCCCTCCACTTT
cdr3_aa: CASRNLGRGSSYNSPLHF

clone_size: -
v_call: TRBV5-1
j_call: TRBJ2-1
cdr3_length: 18
d_call: TRBD2
cdr3_nt: TGCGCCAGCAGCCCCCCCCTAGCGGGGGATGCTTCCTACAATGAGCAGTTCTTC
cdr3_aa: CASSPPLAGDASYNEQFF

clone_size: once
v_call: TRBV19
j_call: TRBJ1-2
cdr3_length: 13
d_call: TRBD1
cdr3_nt: TGTGCCAGTAGTATCGACAGGGATTCTGGCTACACCTTC
cdr3_aa: CASSIDRDSGYTF

clone_size: -
v_call: TRBV5-6
j_call: TRBJ2-5
cdr3_length: 15
d_call: TRBD2
cdr3_nt: TGTGCCAGCTATGTGGCTAGCGGTTACCAAGAGACCCAGTACTTC
cdr3_aa: CASYVASGYQETQYF

clone_size: -
v_call: TRBV7-3
j_call: TRBJ2-3
cdr3_length: 16
d_call: TRBD1
cdr3_nt: TGTGCCAGCAGCTCAGGAGGGACAGGGAAGACAGATACGCAGTATTTT
cdr3_aa: CASSSGGTGKTDTQYF

clone_size: few
v_call: TRBV28
j_call: TRBJ1-2
cdr3_length: 12
d_call: TRBD1
cdr3_nt: TGTGCCAGCAGTTTAGGACAGGGGACGAGACTCTTC
cdr3_aa: CASSLGQGTRLF

clone_size: -
v_call: TRBV5-1
j_call: TRBJ2-7
cdr3_length: 16
d_call: TRBD1
cdr3_nt: TGCGCCAGCAGCTCCCAGACAGGGCTCTTCCCTGGCGAGCAGTACTTC
cdr3_aa: CASSSQTGLFPGEQYF

clone_size: -
v_call: TRBV5-6
j_call: TRBJ2-1
cdr3_length: 17
d_call: TRBD2
cdr3_nt: TGTGCCAGCAGCGCCCGGTGGAGCGGGGGGGCGGACAATGAGCAGTTCTTC
cdr3_aa: CASSARWSGGADNEQFF

clone_size: -
v_call: TRBV29-1
j_call: TRBJ1-3
cdr3_length: 14
d_call: -
cdr3_nt: TGCAGCGTTGGTTCGGGGGTGTCAGGAAACACCATATATTTT
cdr3_aa: CSVGSGVSGNTIYF

clone_size: -
v_call: TRBV7-9
j_call: TRBJ1-2
cdr3_length: 14
d_call: -
cdr3_nt: TGTGCCAGCAGCTTAGCTCCAGGCAGAAATGGCTACACCTTC
cdr3_aa: CASSLAPGRNGYTF

clone_size: -
v_call: TRBV4-2
j_call: TRBJ1-2
cdr3_length: 17
d_call: -
cdr3_nt: TGTGCCAGCAGCCAAGACTTAATTGGGGACAACTACTATGGCTACACCTTC
cdr3_aa: CASSQDLIGDNYYGYTF

clone_size: -
v_call: TRBV7-2
j_call: TRBJ2-7
cdr3_length: 14
d_call: TRBD1
cdr3_nt: TGTGCCAGCAGCTCCGACAGGGGACCCTACGAGCAGTACTTC
cdr3_aa: CASSSDRGPYEQYF

clone_size: -
v_call: TRBV5-1
j_call: TRBJ1-1
cdr3_length: 14
d_call: TRBD1
cdr3_nt: TGCGCCAGCAGCTTGGGGGACAGAGCGGATGAGGCTTTCTTT
cdr3_aa: CASSLGDRADEAFF

clone_size: -
v_call: TRBV5-4
j_call: TRBJ2-7
cdr3_length: 13
d_call: -
cdr3_nt: TGTGCCAGCAGCTTTACAGGCTCCTACGAGCAGTACTTC
cdr3_aa: CASSFTGSYEQYF

clone_size: -
v_call: TRBV28
j_call: TRBJ2-1
cdr3_length: 16
d_call: TRBD1
cdr3_nt: TGTGCCAGCACTGTCTTGAGGACAGGGACCTACAATGAGCAGTTCTTC
cdr3_aa: CASTVLRTGTYNEQFF

clone_size: -
v_call: TRBV5-5
j_call: TRBJ2-5
cdr3_length: 15
d_call: -
cdr3_nt: TGTGCCAGCAGCTTGTTGGACGGGGGTGGCGAGACCCAGTACTTC
cdr3_aa: CASSLLDGGGETQYF

clone_size: -
v_call: TRBV18
j_call: TRBJ2-7
cdr3_length: 15
d_call: TRBD1
cdr3_nt: TGTGCCAGCTCACCACGGCAGGGGGCGGGCTACGAGCAGTACTTC
cdr3_aa: CASSPRQGAGYEQYF

clone_size: -
v_call: TRBV4-1
j_call: TRBJ2-1
cdr3_length: 17
d_call: -
cdr3_nt: TGCGCCAGCAGCCAAGTATTCAGGGGTGGCTCCTACAATGAGCAGTTCTTC
cdr3_aa: CASSQVFRGGSYNEQFF

clone_size: -
v_call: TRBV28
j_call: TRBJ2-1
cdr3_length: 14
d_call: TRBD1
cdr3_nt: TGTGCCAGCAGTGCGGCAGGGGGCTACAATGAGCAGTTCTTC
cdr3_aa: CASSAAGGYNEQFF

clone_size: -
v_call: TRBV30
j_call: TRBJ1-6
cdr3_length: 13
d_call: TRBD1
cdr3_nt: TGTGCCTGGGAGGGACAGTCTAATTCACCCCTCCACTTT
cdr3_aa: CAWEGQSNSPLHF

clone_size: -
v_call: TRBV2
j_call: TRBJ1-5
cdr3_length: 15
d_call: -
cdr3_nt: TGTGCCAGCAGTGAAGTTACAGGCCGCAATCAGCCCCAGCATTTT
cdr3_aa: CASSEVTGRNQPQHF

clone_size: -
v_call: TRBV5-1
j_call: TRBJ2-2
cdr3_length: 12
d_call: -
cdr3_nt: TGCGCCAGCAGCTATTCAGACGGGGAGCTGTTTTTT
cdr3_aa: CASSYSDGELFF

clone_size: -
v_call: TRBV23-1
j_call: TRBJ2-7
cdr3_length: 16
d_call: TRBD1
cdr3_nt: TGCGCCAGCAGTCAAATGACTCGACAGGGCAGGTACGAGCAGTACTTC
cdr3_aa: CASSQMTRQGRYEQYF

clone_size: -
v_call: TRBV5-4
j_call: TRBJ2-3
cdr3_length: 14
d_call: TRBD2
cdr3_nt: TGTGCCAGCAGCCCCGGGACTAGTACAGATACGCAGTATTTT
cdr3_aa: CASSPGTSTDTQYF

clone_size: -
v_call: TRBV5-1
j_call: TRBJ1-1
cdr3_length: 14
d_call: TRBD1
cdr3_nt: TGCGCCAGCATCCTAGGACAGGGAGACACTGAAGCTTTCTTT
cdr3_aa: CASILGQGDTEAFF

clone_size: -
v_call: TRBV4-1
j_call: TRBJ1-4
cdr3_length: 17
d_call: -
cdr3_nt: TGCGCCAGCAGCCAATTCTACCCCCGGGGGGGGGACGAAAAACTGTTTTTT
cdr3_aa: CASSQFYPRGGDEKLFF

clone_size: -
v_call: TRBV4-3
j_call: TRBJ1-2
cdr3_length: 15
d_call: -
cdr3_nt: TGCGCCAGCAGCCAAGATTGGGCAGGGAACTATGGCTACACCTTC
cdr3_aa: CASSQDWAGNYGYTF

clone_size: -
v_call: TRBV9
j_call: TRBJ2-1
cdr3_length: 13
d_call: -
cdr3_nt: TGTGCCAGCAGCGTAGTGGGAACAGGGGAGCAGTTCTTC
cdr3_aa: CASSVVGTGEQFF

clone_size: -
v_call: TRBV28
j_call: TRBJ1-2
cdr3_length: 12
d_call: -
cdr3_nt: TGTGCCAGCAGAAGGGACTTTTATGGCTACACCTTC
cdr3_aa: CASRRDFYGYTF

clone_size: -
v_call: TRBV9
j_call: TRBJ2-1
cdr3_length: 16
d_call: -
cdr3_nt: TGTGCCAGCAGCGTAAGAGGGGACATGGATTACAATGAGCAGTTCTTC
cdr3_aa: CASSVRGDMDYNEQFF

clone_size: -
v_call: TRBV28
j_call: TRBJ1-4
cdr3_length: 13
d_call: -
cdr3_nt: TGTGCCAGCAGTTCCCCACTCGGGGAAAAACTGTTTTTT
cdr3_aa: CASSSPLGEKLFF

clone_size: -
v_call: TRBV6-5
j_call: TRBJ1-3
cdr3_length: 14
d_call: -
cdr3_nt: TGTGCCAGTGCCTCGGGGGGGGCGAGAAACACCATATATTTT
cdr3_aa: CASASGGARNTIYF

clone_size: -
v_call: TRBV10-3
j_call: TRBJ2-4
cdr3_length: 13
d_call: -
cdr3_nt: TGTGCCATCAGTGATACGGGAGTCAACATTCAGTACTTC
cdr3_aa: CAISDTGVNIQYF

clone_size: once
v_call: TRBV5-1
j_call: TRBJ2-4
cdr3_length: 14
d_call: TRBD2
cdr3_nt: TGCGCCAGCAGCTTCTTTAGCGGGGTAAACAGTCAGTACTTC
cdr3_aa: CASSFFSGVNSQYF

clone_size: -
v_call: TRBV6-1
j_call: TRBJ2-2
cdr3_length: 16
d_call: TRBD2
cdr3_nt: TGTGCCAGCAGTGCCAAGACTAGCGGGGGGACCGGGGAGCTGTTTTTT
cdr3_aa: CASSAKTSGGTGELFF

clone_size: -
v_call: TRBV19
j_call: TRBJ2-3
cdr3_length: 15
d_call: TRBD1
cdr3_nt: TGTGCCAGTAGGAGCGAAACAGGGGCCGCAGATACGCAGTATTTT
cdr3_aa: CASRSETGAADTQYF

clone_size: few
v_call: TRBV5-1
j_call: TRBJ1-6
cdr3_length: 16
d_call: -
cdr3_nt: TGCGCCAGCAGCCTAGGACAGCTCTCCTATAATTCACCCCTCCACTTT
cdr3_aa: CASSLGQLSYNSPLHF

clone_size: -
v_call: TRBV27
j_call: TRBJ1-5
cdr3_length: 14
d_call: -
cdr3_nt: TGTGCCAGCAGTTTATCTCCAGGTTCCCAGCCCCAGCATTTT
cdr3_aa: CASSLSPGSQPQHF

clone_size: -
v_call: TRBV7-3
j_call: TRBJ2-2
cdr3_length: 15
d_call: TRBD1
cdr3_nt: TGTGCCAGCAGCTTTGCGACAGGGGGGAACGGGGAGCTGTTTTTT
cdr3_aa: CASSFATGGNGELFF

clone_size: -
v_call: TRBV6-6
j_call: TRBJ1-2
cdr3_length: 12
d_call: -
cdr3_nt: TGTGCCAGCAGATTTGACTTGGAGGGCTACACCTTC
cdr3_aa: CASRFDLEGYTF

clone_size: -
v_call: TRBV19
j_call: TRBJ1-5
cdr3_length: 17
d_call: TRBD1
cdr3_nt: TGTGCCAGTGATAGGATTCCGGGACAGGGCACGAATCAGCCCCAGCATTTT
cdr3_aa: CASDRIPGQGTNQPQHF

clone_size: -
v_call: TRBV5-4
j_call: TRBJ1-2
cdr3_length: 16
d_call: TRBD1
cdr3_nt: TGTGCCAGCAGCTTGGTTCTTGGGACAGGCGACTATGGCTACACCTTC
cdr3_aa: CASSLVLGTGDYGYTF

clone_size: -
v_call: TRBV4-1
j_call: TRBJ1-5
cdr3_length: 17
d_call: -
cdr3_nt: TGCGCCAGCAGCCAGGATCCCGAAGGGGGATTATACCAGCCCCAGCATTTT
cdr3_aa: CASSQDPEGGLYQPQHF

clone_size: -
v_call: TRBV11-3
j_call: TRBJ2-2
cdr3_length: 11
d_call: -
cdr3_nt: TGTGCCAGCAGCTCGACCGGGGAGCTGTTTTTT
cdr3_aa: CASSSTGELFF

clone_size: -
v_call: TRBV19
j_call: TRBJ2-2
cdr3_length: 16
d_call: TRBD1
cdr3_nt: TGTGCCAGTAGTGCCACAGACAGGGGGGACACCGGGGAGCTGTTTTTT
cdr3_aa: CASSATDRGDTGELFF

clone_size: few
v_call: TRBV30
j_call: TRBJ2-2
cdr3_length: 15
d_call: TRBD2
cdr3_nt: TGTGCCTGGAGTATGCGGGGGGGCGGCACCGGGGAGCTGTTTTTT
cdr3_aa: CAWSMRGGGTGELFF

clone_size: few
v_call: TRBV15
j_call: TRBJ1-2
cdr3_length: 15
d_call: TRBD1
cdr3_nt: TGTGCCACCAGCAGAGTGACAGGGCCTATCTATGGCTACACCTTC
cdr3_aa: CATSRVTGPIYGYTF

clone_size: -
v_call: TRBV28
j_call: TRBJ2-7
cdr3_length: 15
d_call: TRBD1
cdr3_nt: TGTGCCAGCATCTCTCAGACAGGGACCCTCTACGAGCAGTACTTC
cdr3_aa: CASISQTGTLYEQYF

clone_size: -
v_call: TRBV5-1
j_call: TRBJ2-5
cdr3_length: 16
d_call: TRBD2
cdr3_nt: TGCGCCAGCAGCTTGTTGCTAGCGGGGTACCAAGAGACCCAGTACTTC
cdr3_aa: CASSLLLAGYQETQYF